The clone carrying this T cell receptor (beta chain) was seen a handful of times. The data stem from a study of blood T cell repertoires in COVID-19. Study-level background: Specimens from acute and convalescent COVID-19 originated in the United States, Italy and Spain. The analysed material was cDNA or gDNA that came from T cells, B-cell-depleted T cells, or PBMCs.

Germline lookup yields CDR1 MNHEY and CDR2 SVGAGI. With 2 bases clipped from V and 3 bases from J, the junction kept 0 bases outside the gene matches. The CDR3 runs to 13 residues. As processed by the authors: Estimation of nucleated cell counts was performed using reference gene primer amplification. Generated by immunoSEQ multiplex PCR, the TCRdb table keeps only in-frame clones and is missing some. V, J and clone size reflect that table, while D and trimming were determined from the DNA. The table records about 160,000 clones, about three quarters of them present only once. The sample taken for sequencing was peripheral blood. The chain has TRBV6-5 and TRBJ2-5, with 7 bases lining up with TRBD1. The clonotype comes from a man aged 60 to 75 with acute or convalescent COVID-19. CDR3 residues: CASSYTGEETQYF. The CDR3 DNA follows: TGTGCCAGCAGTTACACAGGGGAAGAGACCCAGTACTTC.